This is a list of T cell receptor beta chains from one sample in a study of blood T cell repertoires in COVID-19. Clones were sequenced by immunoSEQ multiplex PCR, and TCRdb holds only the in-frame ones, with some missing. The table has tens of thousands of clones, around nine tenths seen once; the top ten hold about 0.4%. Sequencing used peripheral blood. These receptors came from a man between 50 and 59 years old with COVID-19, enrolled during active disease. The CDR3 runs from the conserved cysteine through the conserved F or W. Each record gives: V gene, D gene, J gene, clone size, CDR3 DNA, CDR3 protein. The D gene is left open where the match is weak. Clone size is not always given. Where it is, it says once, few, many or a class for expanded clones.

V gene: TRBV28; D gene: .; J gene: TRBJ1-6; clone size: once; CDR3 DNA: TGTGCCAGCAGTTTATTAGGCAGGGGCGGGTCACCCCTCCACTTT; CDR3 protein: CASSLLGRGGSPLHF
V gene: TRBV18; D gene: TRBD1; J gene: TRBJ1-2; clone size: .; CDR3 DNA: TGTGCCAGCTCAACGGACAGGGGGCTTTGGAATTATGGCTACACCTTC; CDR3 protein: CASSTDRGLWNYGYTF
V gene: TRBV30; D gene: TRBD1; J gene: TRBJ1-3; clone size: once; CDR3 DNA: TGTGCCTGGAGTTTCCGAATCGGGACAGGATTCTCTGGAAACACCATATATTTT; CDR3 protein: CAWSFRIGTGFSGNTIYF
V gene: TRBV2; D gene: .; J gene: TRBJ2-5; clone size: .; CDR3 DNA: TGTGCCAGCAGTGAAGTCATCCAAGAGACCCAGTACTTC; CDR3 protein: CASSEVIQETQYF
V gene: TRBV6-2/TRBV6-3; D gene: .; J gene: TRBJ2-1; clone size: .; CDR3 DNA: TGTGCCAGCAGTTACAGGACGGGGACCTACAATGAGCAGTTCTTC; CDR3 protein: CASSYRTGTYNEQFF
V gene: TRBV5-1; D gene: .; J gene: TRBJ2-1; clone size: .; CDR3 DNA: TGCGCCAGCAGCTTGGGGACAGTCTACAATGAGCAGTTCTTC; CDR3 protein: CASSLGTVYNEQFF
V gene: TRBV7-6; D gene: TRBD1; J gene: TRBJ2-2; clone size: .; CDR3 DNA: TGTGCCAGCAGCTTAGTAGGGACAGAAACGAACACCGGGGAGCTGTTTTTT; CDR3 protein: CASSLVGTETNTGELFF
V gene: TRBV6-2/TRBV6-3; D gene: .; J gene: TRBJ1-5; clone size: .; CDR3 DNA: TGTGCCAGCAGTTACTCGGGGCTAAATCAGCCCCAGCATTTT; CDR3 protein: CASSYSGLNQPQHF
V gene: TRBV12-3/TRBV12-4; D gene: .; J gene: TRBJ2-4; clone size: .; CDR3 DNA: TGTGCCAGCGCTTTCGACCTGACTAGGCAGTACTTC; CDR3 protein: CASAFDLTRQYF
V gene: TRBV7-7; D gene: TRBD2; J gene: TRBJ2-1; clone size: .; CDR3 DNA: TGTGCTAGCAGCTTATCCCGACTAGCAAGTGAGCAGTTCTTC; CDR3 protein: CASSLSRLASEQFF
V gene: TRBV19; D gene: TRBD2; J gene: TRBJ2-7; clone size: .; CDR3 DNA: TGTGCCAGTAGTATAACTAGCGGGGGTTCCTACGAGCAGTACTTC; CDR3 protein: CASSITSGGSYEQYF
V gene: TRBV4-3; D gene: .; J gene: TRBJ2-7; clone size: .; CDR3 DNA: TGCGCCAGCAGCCAAAGCCGAACCTACGAGCAGTACTTC; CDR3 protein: CASSQSRTYEQYF
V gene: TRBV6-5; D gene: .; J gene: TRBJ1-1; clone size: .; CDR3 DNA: TGTGCCAGCTCCGTCAGGGCCGCTAACACTGAAGCTTTCTTT; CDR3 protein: CASSVRAANTEAFF
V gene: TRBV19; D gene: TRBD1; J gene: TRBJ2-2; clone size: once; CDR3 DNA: TGTGCCAGTAGCGAAACCGGGACAGAAAACACCGGGGAGCTGTTTTTT; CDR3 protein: CASSETGTENTGELFF
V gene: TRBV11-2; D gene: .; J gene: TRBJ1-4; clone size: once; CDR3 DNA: TGTGCCAGCAGCTTAGACTCCGGGAGTGAAAAACTGTTTTTT; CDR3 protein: CASSLDSGSEKLFF
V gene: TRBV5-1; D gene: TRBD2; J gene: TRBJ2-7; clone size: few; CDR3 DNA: TGCGCCAGCAGCTTGGTGGGAGGGTACGAGCAGTACTTC; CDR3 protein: CASSLVGGYEQYF
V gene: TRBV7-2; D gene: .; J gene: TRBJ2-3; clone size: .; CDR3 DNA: TGTGCCAGCAGCTTAGTGGGACTGACCACAGATACGCAGTATTTT; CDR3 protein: CASSLVGLTTDTQYF
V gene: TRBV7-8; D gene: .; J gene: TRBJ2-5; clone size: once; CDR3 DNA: TGTGCCAGCAGCTTTTTCGGGCCGGGGTACCAAGAGACCCAGTACTTC; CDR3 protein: CASSFFGPGYQETQYF
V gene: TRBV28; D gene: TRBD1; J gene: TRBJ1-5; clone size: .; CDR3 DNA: TGTGCCAGCAGTTCCACACAGGGGGACCTAGTAGTTGGCAATCAGCCCCAGCATTTT; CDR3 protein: CASSSTQGDLVVGNQPQHF
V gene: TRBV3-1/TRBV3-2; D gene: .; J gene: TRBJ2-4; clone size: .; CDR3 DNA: TGTGCCAGCAGCCAACGACTAGATCGGCTAGGCAAAAACATTCAGTACTTC; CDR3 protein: CASSQRLDRLGKNIQYF
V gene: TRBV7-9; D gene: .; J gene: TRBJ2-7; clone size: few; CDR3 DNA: TGTGCCAGCAGCCCTCGTAAAGGAGGCGAGCAGTACTTC; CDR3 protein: CASSPRKGGEQYF
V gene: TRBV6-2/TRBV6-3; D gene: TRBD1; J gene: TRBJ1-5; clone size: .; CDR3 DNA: TGTGCCAGCAGTTACGGACAGGGGGCGAGTCAGCCCCAGCATTTT; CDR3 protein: CASSYGQGASQPQHF
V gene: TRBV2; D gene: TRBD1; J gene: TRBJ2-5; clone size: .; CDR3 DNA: TGTGCCAGCACGGGACAGGCGCAAGAGACCCAGTACTTC; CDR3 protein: CASTGQAQETQYF
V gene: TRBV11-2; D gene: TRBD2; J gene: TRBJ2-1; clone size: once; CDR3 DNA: TGTGCCAGCAGCTTAGATCGCAGGAGCGGGAGGCCGTACAATGAGCAGTTCTTC; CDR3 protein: CASSLDRRSGRPYNEQFF
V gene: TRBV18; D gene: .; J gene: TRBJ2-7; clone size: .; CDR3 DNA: TGTGCCAGCTCAGAGGGGGTCCAGACCGAGCAGTACTTC; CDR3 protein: CASSEGVQTEQYF
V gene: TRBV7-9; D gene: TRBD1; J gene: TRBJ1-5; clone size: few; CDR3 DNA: TGTGCCAGCAGCCCAGGGGGCCGGGGCAATCAGCCCCAGCATTTT; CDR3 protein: CASSPGGRGNQPQHF
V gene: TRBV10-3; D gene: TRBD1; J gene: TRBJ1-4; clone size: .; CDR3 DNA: TGTGCCATCAGTGGAGGACAGGGAAATGAAAAACTGTTTTTT; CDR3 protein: CAISGGQGNEKLFF
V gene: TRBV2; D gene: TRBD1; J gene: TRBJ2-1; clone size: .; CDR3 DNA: TGTGCCAGCAGTGTCACAGGGGGAGGTGAGCAGTTCTTC; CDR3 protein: CASSVTGGGEQFF
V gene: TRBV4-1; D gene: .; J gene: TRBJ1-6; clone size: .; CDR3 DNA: TGCGCCAGCAGCCAATTTTACGGACCCAAGGGGAATTCACCCCTCCACTTT; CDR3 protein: CASSQFYGPKGNSPLHF
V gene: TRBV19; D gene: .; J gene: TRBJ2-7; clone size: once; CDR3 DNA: TGTGCCAGCCAACCAGCCGGACAGAACTCCTACGAGCAGTACTTC; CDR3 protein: CASQPAGQNSYEQYF
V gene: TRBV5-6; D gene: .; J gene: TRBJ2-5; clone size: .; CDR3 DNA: TGTGCCAGCAGCTTGGTAGACAGCCAAGAGACCCAGTACTTC; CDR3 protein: CASSLVDSQETQYF
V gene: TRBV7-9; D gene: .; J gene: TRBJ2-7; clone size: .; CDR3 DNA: TGTGCCAGCAGCCCTATGGCGGGCCTTGGCTACGAGCAGTACTTC; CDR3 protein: CASSPMAGLGYEQYF
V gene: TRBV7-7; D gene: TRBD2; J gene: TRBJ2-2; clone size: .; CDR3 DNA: TGTGCCAGCAGCTTAGTGGCGGGAGTTGGCACCGGGGAGCTGTTTTTT; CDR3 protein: CASSLVAGVGTGELFF
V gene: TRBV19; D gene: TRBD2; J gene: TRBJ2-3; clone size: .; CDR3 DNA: TGTGCCAGTAGTCACCGAGTTGGGACTAGCGGGTCTTTGTTAGCGACAGATACGCAGTATTTT; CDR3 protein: CASSHRVGTSGSLLATDTQYF
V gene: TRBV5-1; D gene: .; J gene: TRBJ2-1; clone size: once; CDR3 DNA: TGCGCCAGCAGCTCCTGGGGCCCCGGTGATGAGCAGTTCTTC; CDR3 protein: CASSSWGPGDEQFF
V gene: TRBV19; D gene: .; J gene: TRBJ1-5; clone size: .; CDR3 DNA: TGTGCCAGTAGCTACCAACGAAGTCCCCAGCATTTT; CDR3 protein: CASSYQRSPQHF
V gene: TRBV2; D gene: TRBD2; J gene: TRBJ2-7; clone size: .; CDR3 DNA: TGTGCCAGCACCCCCGGGCTAGCGGCAACCTACGAGCAGTACTTC; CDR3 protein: CASTPGLAATYEQYF
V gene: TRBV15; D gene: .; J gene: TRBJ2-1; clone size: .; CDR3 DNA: TGTGCCACCAGAGACACGACGAGCTCCTACAATGAGCAGTTCTTC; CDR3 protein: CATRDTTSSYNEQFF
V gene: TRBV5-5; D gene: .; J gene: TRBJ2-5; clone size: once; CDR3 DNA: TGTGCCAGCAGCAAGAGCCTTGACCAGTACTTC; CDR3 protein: CASSKSLDQYF
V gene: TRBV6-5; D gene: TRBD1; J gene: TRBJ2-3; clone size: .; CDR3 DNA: TGTGCCAGCAGTTACGTCGGGACAGGGTCAGATACGCAGTATTTT; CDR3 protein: CASSYVGTGSDTQYF
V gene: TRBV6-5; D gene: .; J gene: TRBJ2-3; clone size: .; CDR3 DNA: TGTGCCAGCAGTTACCGGGGGACCACAGATACGCAGTATTTT; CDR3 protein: CASSYRGTTDTQYF
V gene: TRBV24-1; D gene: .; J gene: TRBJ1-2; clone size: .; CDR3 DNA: TGTGCCACCAGTGAAACCCACCTATCCGGCTACACCTTC; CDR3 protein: CATSETHLSGYTF